Below, 9 T cell receptor beta chains from the same sample are listed, as sequenced in a study of vaccination and CD4 T cells after COVID-19. The treatment here: approximately nine-day PBMC culture with coronavirus spike peptide pools or control peptides (ViraFEST assay). According to the study, CD4+ T cells from the unexposed donor were gathered ahead of the COVID-19 pandemic (2011-2018). The Oncomine TCR Beta short-read assay sequenced DNA from cultured CD4+ T cells. DNA came from CD4+ T cells after culture. Using its own MiXCR run on the PCR reads, TCRdb lists one record per CDR3 protein. The sample carries fewer than 13,000 distinct CDR3 sequences, under 35% recorded once. Which antigens these TCRs recognize remains unknown. Sequenced sample: CD4+ T cells from blood, cultured in vitro. The origin of the receptors is a human donor in good health.

V gene TRBV6-1 combines with J gene TRBJ2-1; D possibly corresponds to TRBD2 (5 bases). The length of the CDR3 is 15 residues. V lost 0 bases to trimming and J lost 2 bases, with 8 bases between them. CDR1 and CDR2 (germline): MNHNS, SASEGT. CDR3 in DNA: TGTGCCAGCAGTGAAGCCTACGGGACCTACAATGAGCAGTTCTTC. This translates into CASSEAYGTYNEQFF.

CDR3 bases: TGTGCCAGCTCACCCTCGGACTTGGAGACCCAGTACTTC. Protein product: CASSPSDLETQYF. The genes are TRBV18 and TRBJ2-5; D possibly corresponds to TRBD2 (5 bases). The germline V gene encodes CDR1 KGHSH and CDR2 LQKENI. This CDR3 spans 13 amino acids. V lost 3 bases to trimming and J lost 5 bases, with 10 bases between them.

This clonotype showed up just a few times. This sequence joins TRBV6-2 or TRBV6-3 and TRBJ2-7; 9 bases map to TRBD1. There are 17 residues in the CDR3. V shed 3 bases, J shed 2 bases, and the junction held 11 bases outside the gene matches. Germline V gives CDR1 MNHEY, CDR2 SVGEGT. The CDR3 region has the DNA TGTGCCAGCAGTTATCCCAAAACCGGGACAGGGACCTACGAGCAGTACTTC. Protein: CASSYPKTGTGTYEQYF.

The V gene is TRBV7-3, the J gene TRBJ2-1; D not certain. This CDR3 contains 13 residues. The germline V gene encodes CDR1 SGHTA and CDR2 FQGTGA. V was cut by 5 bases and J by 6 bases, with 11 bases left in between. CDR3 in amino acids: CASSLAHGNEQFF. CDR3 coding DNA: TGTGCCAGCAGCCTCGCCCATGGCAATGAGCAGTTCTTC.

Sample share makes this clonotype medium-sized. The chain joins TRBV24-1 to TRBJ2-1, with D possibly TRBD2 on 5 matching bases. V lost 3 bases and J 1 base, leaving 9 bases between the germline ends. This CDR3 has 15 amino acids. Per the germline V gene, CDR1 is KGHDR and CDR2 is SFDVKD. The CDR3 sequence is CATSDRRGSYNEQFF. CDR3 nucleotide sequence: TGTGCCACCAGTGATCGAAGAGGGTCCTACAATGAGCAGTTCTTC.

The J gene is TRBJ2-1, the V gene TRBV19, with D perhaps given as TRBD1 or TRBD2 (5 bases each). Trimming removed 1 base at V and 8 bases at J, with 12 bases between. In germline, CDR1 is LNHDA, CDR2 SQIVND (reference sequence). CDR3 length: 14 amino acids. This chain's CDR3 is CASSIGGERDEQFF. In DNA form, the CDR3 reads TGTGCCAGTAGTATAGGGGGCGAGAGGGATGAGCAGTTCTTC.

J is TRBJ2-3 and V is TRBV12-3 or TRBV12-4; D is perhaps TRBD2 (6 bases). Between the trimmed V and J ends, which lost 5 bases and 2 bases, there was a span of 11 bases. The CDR3 has 14 residues. CDR3 amino acids: CASSLSGYTDTQYF. CDR3 coding DNA: TGTGCCAGCAGTCTTAGCGGTTACACAGATACGCAGTATTTT.

V and J are TRBV28 and TRBJ2-3; D possibly uses TRBD1 or TRBD2 (6 bases each). Trimming stripped 5 bases from V and 5 bases from J, with 20 bases between. Germline lookup yields CDR1 MDHEN and CDR2 SYDVKM. CDR3 length: 16 amino acids. In DNA, the CDR3 is TGTGCCAGCAGTCCCCCGGGGGCCCTAAAGAGAGATACGCAGTATTTT. The encoded protein is CASSPPGALKRDTQYF.

The J gene is TRBJ1-1, the V gene TRBV20-1, with unresolved D. With 6 bases removed from V and 4 bases from J, the gap between germline ends came to 12 bases. The germline CDR1 and CDR2 sequences are DFQATT and SNEGSKA (reference sequence). This CDR3 has 12 residues. CDR3 sequence (DNA): TGCAGTGCAAATACAGCAAGCACTGAAGCTTTCTTT. This gives the protein CSANTASTEAFF.